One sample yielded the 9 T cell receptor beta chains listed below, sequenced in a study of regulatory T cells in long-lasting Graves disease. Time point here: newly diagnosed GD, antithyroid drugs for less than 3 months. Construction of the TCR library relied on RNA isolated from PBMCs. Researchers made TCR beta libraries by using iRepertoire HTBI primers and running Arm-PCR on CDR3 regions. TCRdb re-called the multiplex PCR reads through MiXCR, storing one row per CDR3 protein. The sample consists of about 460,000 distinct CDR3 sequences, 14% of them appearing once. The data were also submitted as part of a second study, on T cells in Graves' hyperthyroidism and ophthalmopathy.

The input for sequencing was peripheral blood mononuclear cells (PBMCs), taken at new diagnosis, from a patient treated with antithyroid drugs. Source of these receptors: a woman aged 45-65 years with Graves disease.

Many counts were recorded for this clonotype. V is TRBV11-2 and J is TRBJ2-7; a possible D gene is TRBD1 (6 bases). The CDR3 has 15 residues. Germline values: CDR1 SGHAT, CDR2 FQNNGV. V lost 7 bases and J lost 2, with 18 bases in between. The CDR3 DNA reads TGTGCCAGCACCGGCGTCAGGGGCCCCCCCTACGAGCAGTACTTC. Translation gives CASTGVRGPPYEQYF.

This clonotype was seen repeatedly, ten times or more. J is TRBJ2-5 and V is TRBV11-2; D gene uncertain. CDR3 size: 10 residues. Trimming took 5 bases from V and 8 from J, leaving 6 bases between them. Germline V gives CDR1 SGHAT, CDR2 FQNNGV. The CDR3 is CASSDHTQYF. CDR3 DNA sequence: TGTGCCAGCAGCGACCATACCCAGTACTTC.

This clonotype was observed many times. CDR3 in DNA: TGTGCCAGCAGCTTAGATAGCGGGAATTTCGAGCAGTACTTC. Translated, it gives CASSLDSGNFEQYF. The J gene is TRBJ2-7, the V gene TRBV7-3, with TRBD2 matching 8 bases. J gave up 6 bases and V 2 bases, and 6 bases lay outside the gene matches. CDR3 length: 14 amino acids. Germline V gene sequence: CDR1 SGHTA, CDR2 FQGTGA.

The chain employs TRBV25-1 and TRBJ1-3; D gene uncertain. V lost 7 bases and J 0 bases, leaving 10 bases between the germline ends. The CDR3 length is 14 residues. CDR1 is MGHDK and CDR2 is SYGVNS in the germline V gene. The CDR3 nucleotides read TGTGCCAGCACCGAAACAGCCTCTGGAAACACCATATATTTT. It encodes CASTETASGNTIYF.

CDR3: CSVELGQGTDTQYF. As DNA, the CDR3 is TGCAGCGTTGAATTAGGACAGGGCACAGATACGCAGTATTTT. This chain links TRBV29-1 with TRBJ2-3, with 7 bases identical to TRBD1. Germline CDR1 and CDR2: SQVTM and ANQGSEA. With V trimmed by 2 bases and J by 1 base, 3 bases remained unmatched. The CDR3 sequence is 14 residues long.

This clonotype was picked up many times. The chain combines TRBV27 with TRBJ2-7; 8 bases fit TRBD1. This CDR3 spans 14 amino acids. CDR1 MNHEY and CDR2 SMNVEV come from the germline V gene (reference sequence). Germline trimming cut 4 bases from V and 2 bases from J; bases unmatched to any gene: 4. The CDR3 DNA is TGTGCCAGCAGTTCCCAGACAGGGGCCTACGAGCAGTACTTC. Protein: CASSSQTGAYEQYF.

In DNA, the CDR3 is TGCGCCAGCAGCTTCACGGGGGTTGCTAACTATGGCTACACCTTC. Its protein product is CASSFTGVANYGYTF. The chain recombines TRBV5-1 with TRBJ1-2; weak D call: TRBD1 (5 bases). The CDR3 is 15 amino acids. Trimming shortened V by 2 bases and J by 0 bases, and 11 bases separated the two germline ends. CDR1 is SGHRS, CDR2 YFSETQ, per germline.

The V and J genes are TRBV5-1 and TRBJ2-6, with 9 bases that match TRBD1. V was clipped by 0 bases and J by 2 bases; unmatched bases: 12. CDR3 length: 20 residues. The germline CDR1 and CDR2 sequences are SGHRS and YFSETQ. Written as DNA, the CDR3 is TGCGCCAGCAGCTTGGATTACCGCGGACAGGGGATCGCTGGGGCCAACGTCCTGACTTTC. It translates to CASSLDYRGQGIAGANVLTF.

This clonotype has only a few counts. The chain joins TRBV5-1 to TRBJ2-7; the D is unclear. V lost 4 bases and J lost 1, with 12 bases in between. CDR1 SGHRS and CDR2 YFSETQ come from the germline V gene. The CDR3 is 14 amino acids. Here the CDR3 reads CASSPEPQSYEQYF. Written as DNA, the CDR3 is TGCGCCAGCAGCCCCGAACCACAATCCTACGAGCAGTACTTC.